This note documents a single T cell receptor beta chain sequence. The sample originates from a study of cytomegalovirus exposure and HLA in healthy donors. Study overall: The same platform used for the 666 first-cohort repertoires was also used for the 120 or so validation repertoires, as a later analysis reported.

Measured with immunoSEQ multiplex PCR; TCRdb has only the in-frame clones, and not every one. The data contain over 45,000 clones, roughly nine tenths of them singletons. With V trimmed by 2 bases and J by 1 base, 7 bases remained unmatched. CDR1 and CDR2 (germline): SGHVS, FNYEAQ. CDR3 length: 19 amino acids. The gene calls are TRBV7-6 and TRBJ2-1; 14 nucleotides line up with TRBD2. Sequenced: PBMCs. This receptor was obtained from a man between 18 and 29 years old in good health and CMV-seronegative. This chain's CDR3 is CASSLTGTSGSTSYNEQFF. CDR3 nucleotides: TGTGCCAGCAGCTTAACCGGGACTAGCGGGAGTACTTCCTACAATGAGCAGTTCTTC.